These 32 T cell receptor beta chains share one sample of origin, sequenced in a study of response to subunit inactivated influenza vaccine. TCRdb recomputed calls from the RT-PCR reads with MiXCR, one row per CDR3 protein. In the table there are roughly 550,000 distinct CDR3 sequences, roughly 23% of which are singletons. This same sample was also taken into another study, of T cells expressing NK-cell markers. This second report adds: 5'RACE template switching with UMIs generated TCR beta cDNA.

Sequencing was performed on CD4+ T cells sorted from PBMCs, taken 11 to 12 days after vaccination. The receptors stem from a man aged 50 to 60 who received an inactivated influenza vaccine.

The chain carries TRBV11-3 and TRBJ2-7, with TRBD1 identical over 8 bases. Germline V CDR1 and CDR2: SGHNT, YENEEA. J was trimmed by 0 bases and V by 1 base; bases with no gene match: 23. The CDR3 covers 22 residues. This CDR3 reads CASSLGALSAGGPDKGSYEQYF. For the CDR3, the DNA is TGTGCCAGCAGCTTAGGAGCCCTCTCGGCAGGGGGCCCCGACAAGGGCTCCTACGAGCAGTACTTC.

The V and J genes are TRBV7-2 and TRBJ2-1; 8 positions agree with TRBD2. Germline values: CDR1 SGHTA, CDR2 FQGNSA. The CDR3 sequence is 19 residues long. Trimming removed 2 bases from V and 5 bases from J; junction bases left unmatched: 17. The CDR3: CASSLRNGGAGSVNNEQFF. The DNA for the CDR3 is TGTGCCAGCAGCTTACGCAACGGGGGGGCTGGTTCGGTGAACAATGAGCAGTTCTTC.

This clonotype was detected once. The gene calls are TRBV29-1 and TRBJ1-4; tentative D call: TRBD1 (6 bases). Germline V CDR1 and CDR2: SQVTM, ANQGSEA. Trimming cost V 7 bases and J 0 bases, with 9 bases left between them. The CDR3 has 13 residues. The CDR3 region is CSGGTSTNEKLFF. The CDR3 DNA follows: TGCAGCGGAGGGACATCAACTAATGAAAAACTGTTTTTT.

The V gene is TRBV7-2, the J gene TRBJ1-5; D unclear. Germline-derived CDR1 and CDR2 are SGHTA and FQGNSA. The CDR3 extends over 16 amino acids. V lost 3 bases, J lost 2 bases, and 14 bases lay in between. This CDR3 is CASSFSTSRGNQPQHF. CDR3 DNA sequence: TGTGCCAGCAGCTTCTCGACAAGTAGGGGCAATCAGCCCCAGCATTTT. Complete variable domain (other parts from reference TRBV7-2 and TRBJ1-5): GAGVSQSPSNKVTEKGKDVELRCDPISGHTALYWYRQSLGQGLEFLIYFQGNSAPDKSGLPSDRFSAERTGGSVSTLTIQRTQQEDSAVYLCASSFSTSRGNQPQHFGDGTRLSIL.

The DNA of the CDR3 is TGTGCCACCAGTCCGGGAAGGGAGAATTCACCCCTCCACTTT. Its translation is CATSPGRENSPLHF. The genes are TRBV24-1 and TRBJ1-6; D is unresolved. The CDR3 covers 14 residues. The germline V and J ends were trimmed by 6 bases and 7 bases, with 12 bases remaining between them. Germline V gene lookup returns CDR1 KGHDR and CDR2 SFDVKD.

This clonotype has more than one count but fewer than ten. The CDR3 spells CSASPSSFQETQYF. The CDR3 coding sequence is TGCAGTGCTAGCCCTAGCTCGTTCCAAGAGACCCAGTACTTC. The V and J genes are TRBV20-1 and TRBJ2-5, with D possibly matching TRBD2 (5 bases). The germline CDR1 and CDR2 sequences are DFQATT and SNEGSKA (reference sequence). The V end was cut by 3 bases, the J end by 1 base, with 12 bases between. This CDR3 comprises 14 residues.

The chain carries TRBV27 and TRBJ2-7, with a tentative D call TRBD2 (6 bases). There are 15 residues in the CDR3. The germline V gene has CDR1 MNHEY and CDR2 SMNVEV (reference sequence). Trimming shortened V by 6 bases and J by 3 bases, and 18 bases separated the two germline ends. CDR3 DNA: TGTGCCAGCAGCCTTCAGGGACTGGGGCACTACGAGCAGTACTTC. Its protein product is CASSLQGLGHYEQYF.

V usage is TRBV5-1 and J usage is TRBJ2-7; TRBD1 is a possible D gene (5 bases). This CDR3 has 14 residues. CDR1 is SGHRS and CDR2 is YFSETQ in the germline V gene. The germline V and J ends were trimmed by 0 bases and 5 bases, with 12 bases remaining between them. The CDR3 DNA is TGCGCCAGCAGCTTGGGACAAAGGGGCGACGAGCAGTACTTC. Translating it yields CASSLGQRGDEQYF.

This clonotype has just a few counts. V usage is TRBV29-1 and J usage is TRBJ1-1, with D unresolved. The CDR3 length is 13 residues. V was trimmed by 4 bases and J by 1 base, leaving 10 bases between them. The V gene's germline CDR1 is SQVTM and CDR2 ANQGSEA. For the CDR3, the DNA is TGCAGCGTTGCCAGGTATGAGAACACTGAAGCTTTCTTT. Encoded protein: CSVARYENTEAFF.

This clonotype was counted many times. The chain combines TRBV4-3 with TRBJ1-2; D may be TRBD1 (5 bases). CDR3 length: 17 amino acids. The V end lost 1 base, the J end lost 2 bases, and 17 bases lay between the germline ends. Looked up from germline, CDR1 is LGHNA and CDR2 is YSLEER. The chain's CDR3 is CASSQGDGQHRNYGYTF. CDR3 nucleotides: TGCGCCAGCAGCCAAGGGGACGGACAACACCGGAACTATGGCTACACCTTC.

This clonotype was counted between two and nine times. The V and J genes are TRBV6-5 and TRBJ2-7; tentative D call: TRBD1 (5 bases). The germline V gene encodes CDR1 MNHEY and CDR2 SVGAGI. Trimming removed 4 bases at V and 2 bases at J, with 15 bases between. The CDR3 is 15 residues long. CDR3 DNA: TGTGCCAGCAGTTTCCACAGGAACAGTCCCTACGAGCAGTACTTC. It specifies CASSFHRNSPYEQYF.

The table lists this clonotype with a few counts. CDR3 in amino acids: CSASRLQGNRQPQHF. The CDR3 DNA reads TGCAGTGCAAGCCGATTACAGGGTAATCGACAGCCCCAGCATTTT. The chain carries TRBV20-1 and TRBJ1-5; TRBD1 is a possible D gene (6 bases). V was pared by 6 bases and J by 7 bases, with 22 bases between. CDR3 length equals 15 residues. Germline V gene lookup returns CDR1 DFQATT and CDR2 SNEGSKA (reference sequence).

This clonotype was seen more than once but under ten times. This chain connects TRBV7-9 to TRBJ2-5, with 13 nucleotides matching TRBD2. Per germline, CDR1 SEHNR and CDR2 FQNEAQ (reference sequence). V dropped 5 bases and J dropped 2; count of bases not matched to a gene: 5. The CDR3 consists of 16 residues. The CDR3 DNA sequence: TGTGCCAGCAGCCTACCGGGACTAGCGGGGCAAGAGACCCAGTACTTC. Translating it yields CASSLPGLAGQETQYF.

V and J are TRBV18 and TRBJ2-1, with unresolved D. CDR3 size: 13 residues. Germline CDR1 and CDR2: KGHSH and LQKENI. Trimming removed 3 bases from V and 4 bases from J, with 7 bases in between. The chain's CDR3 is CASSPVGYNEQFF. CDR3 nucleotide sequence: TGTGCCAGCTCACCGGTAGGTTACAATGAGCAGTTCTTC.

The sample holds a few counts of this clonotype. The chain employs TRBV7-2 and TRBJ2-1; no clear D gene. This CDR3 is built from 17 residues. Germline assignment: CDR1 SGHTA and CDR2 FQGNSA. Trimming took 0 bases from V and 8 from J, leaving 20 bases between them. The CDR3 spells CASSLALMVAYVDEQFF. The CDR3 DNA sequence: TGTGCCAGCAGCTTAGCGCTCATGGTAGCCTACGTCGATGAGCAGTTCTTC. The whole variable domain, filled in from reference TRBV7-2 and TRBJ2-1, reads GAGVSQSPSNKVTEKGKDVELRCDPISGHTALYWYRQSLGQGLEFLIYFQGNSAPDKSGLPSDRFSAERTGGSVSTLTIQRTQQEDSAVYLCASSLALMVAYVDEQFFGPGTRLTVL.

This clonotype was seen a few times. J is TRBJ2-7 and V is TRBV24-1; no clear D. The CDR3 is 13 amino acids. Per germline, CDR1 KGHDR and CDR2 SFDVKD. With 4 bases removed from V and 4 bases from J, the gap between germline ends came to 10 bases. Here the CDR3 DNA reads TGTGCCACCAGTGAACCCTACACGTACGAGCAGTACTTC. Its protein product is CATSEPYTYEQYF.

The gene calls are TRBV20-1 and TRBJ2-7; no clear D. Germline V gene lookup returns CDR1 DFQATT and CDR2 SNEGSKA (reference sequence). This CDR3 has 12 amino acids. The V end lost 3 bases, the J end lost 3 bases, and 9 bases lay between the germline ends. In nucleotides, the CDR3 is TGCAGTGCTAGTGACGGCAACTACGAGCAGTACTTC. Protein sequence: CSASDGNYEQYF.

In its sample, this clonotype was seen a few times. V is TRBV12-3 or TRBV12-4 and J is TRBJ2-5; no clear D. V lost 5 bases and J 4 bases, leaving 14 bases between the germline ends. The CDR3 runs to 14 residues. Here the CDR3 DNA reads TGTGCCAGCAGTAGCCTTGAGGCTCCAGAGACCCAGTACTTC. Its translation: CASSSLEAPETQYF.

This clonotype turned up a few times. The chain combines TRBV10-3 with TRBJ2-5, with D unclear. Trimming shortened V by 11 bases and J by 2 bases, and 15 bases separated the two germline ends. Germline CDR1 is ENHRY and CDR2 is SYGVKD. This CDR3 has 13 residues. The chain's CDR3 is CAANRERQETQYF. In nucleotides, the CDR3 is TGTGCCGCCAACAGAGAAAGGCAAGAGACCCAGTACTTC.

The gene calls are TRBV7-9 and TRBJ2-7; the D gene is possibly TRBD1 (8 bases). The CDR3 is made up of 17 amino acids. Trimming shortened V by 1 base and J by 4 bases, and 20 bases separated the two germline ends. The germline CDR1 and CDR2 sequences are SEHNR and FQNEAQ (reference sequence). DNA for the CDR3: TGTGCCAGCAGCTTAGAAGGTGGGGGGGACAGGCCGTACGAGCAGTACTTC. It codes for CASSLEGGGDRPYEQYF. The complete variable domain, with remaining parts taken from reference TRBV7-9 and TRBJ2-7, reads DTGVSQNPRHKITKRGQNVTFRCDPISEHNRLYWYRQTLGQGPEFLTYFQNEAQLEKSRLLSDRFSAERPKGSFSTLEIQRTEQGDSAMYLCASSLEGGGDRPYEQYFGPGTRLTVT.

The table lists this clonotype with a few counts. The chain is built from TRBV29-1 and TRBJ1-1; D unresolved. V shed 4 bases and J shed 0 bases, with 9 bases lying between them. Per the germline V gene, CDR1 is SQVTM and CDR2 is ANQGSEA. The length of the CDR3 is 13 residues. CDR3 sequence (DNA): TGCAGCGTTGTAAGAAGCCTGAACACTGAAGCTTTCTTT. Its translation is CSVVRSLNTEAFF.

The chain uses TRBV27 and TRBJ2-3, with unresolved D. Germline V lookup: CDR1 MNHEY, CDR2 SMNVEV (reference sequence). Deletions cut 4 bases from V and 8 bases from J, with 13 bases between. This CDR3 is 13 amino acids long. Here the CDR3 reads CASSSGLRLTQYF. The CDR3 DNA reads as TGTGCCAGCAGTTCGGGTCTCAGGCTTACGCAGTATTTT.

The chain has TRBV7-2 and TRBJ2-3, with 8 bases matching TRBD2. The CDR3 consists of 16 residues. Germline V gives CDR1 SGHTA, CDR2 FQGNSA. J lost 3 bases, V lost 5 bases, and 10 bases had no gene match. This CDR3 is CASSALGLGTTDTQYF. The CDR3 nucleotides read TGTGCCAGCAGCGCCCTGGGACTAGGGACAACAGATACGCAGTATTTT. Full variable domain (remainder filled in from reference TRBV7-2 and TRBJ2-3): GAGVSQSPSNKVTEKGKDVELRCDPISGHTALYWYRQSLGQGLEFLIYFQGNSAPDKSGLPSDRFSAERTGGSVSTLTIQRTQQEDSAVYLCASSALGLGTTDTQYFGPGTRLTVL.

This clonotype was counted between two and nine times. An end of the junction does not agree with germline; a read error may underlie this. This chain connects TRBV5-1 to TRBJ1-1; D gene unclear. Germline CDR1 is SGHRS and CDR2 is YFSETQ. CDR3 size: 14 residues. For the CDR3, the DNA is TGCGCCAGCAGCTTGGGTTCTGGGAACGCTGAAGCTTTCTTT. Amino acid sequence: CASSLGSGNAEAFF.

V usage is TRBV7-2 and J usage is TRBJ2-3, with a tentative D call TRBD2 (5 bases). Per the germline V gene, CDR1 is SGHTA and CDR2 is FQGNSA. This CDR3 has 16 amino acids. V lost 1 base, J lost 2 bases, and 13 bases lay in between. This CDR3 reads CASSLVSGCYTDTQYF. In DNA, the CDR3 is TGTGCCAGCAGCTTAGTATCGGGGTGCTACACAGATACGCAGTATTTT.

This clonotype was picked up many times. The rearrangement joins TRBV20-1 to TRBJ1-6, with D unresolved. The V gene lost 0 bases and the J gene lost 10 bases, with 13 bases spanning the gap. The CDR3 spans 14 residues. CDR1 is DFQATT and CDR2 is SNEGSKA in the germline V gene (reference sequence). The CDR3 sequence is CSARDPQVWSPLHF. The CDR3 DNA follows: TGCAGTGCTAGAGATCCCCAGGTGTGGTCACCCCTCCACTTT.

This chain joins TRBV3-1 and TRBJ2-2; TRBD2 matches 9 bases. The CDR3 contains 14 residues. Trimming removed 3 bases from V and 4 bases from J; junction bases left unmatched: 0. Germline-derived CDR1 and CDR2 are LGHDT and YNNKEL (reference sequence). DNA of the CDR3: TGTGCCAGCAGCCAGACTAGCGGCACCGGGGAGCTGTTTTTT. Amino acid sequence: CASSQTSGTGELFF.

This clonotype was seen a handful of times. The rearrangement joins TRBV5-1 to TRBJ2-3; D may be TRBD1 (6 bases). From germline, CDR1 is SGHRS and CDR2 YFSETQ. The germline V and J ends were trimmed by 4 bases and 2 bases, with 14 bases remaining between them. The CDR3 loop spans 15 amino acids. CDR3 nucleotides: TGCGCCAGCAGCGGAAGACAGGTGACCACAGATACGCAGTATTTT. Translating it yields CASSGRQVTTDTQYF. Filled out from reference TRBV5-1 and TRBJ2-3, the complete variable domain reads KAGVTQTPRYLIKTRGQQVTLSCSPISGHRSVSWYQQTPGQGLQFLFEYFSETQRNKGNFPGRFSGRQFSNSRSEMNVSTLELGDSALYLCASSGRQVTTDTQYFGPGTRLTVL.

This clonotype has only a few counts. This rearrangement joins TRBV4-2 to TRBJ2-1, with D maybe TRBD2 (6 bases). This CDR3 is built from 14 residues. V gave up 3 bases and J gave up 4 bases, with 10 bases separating them. The V gene's germline CDR1 is LGHNA and CDR2 YNFKEQ. Here the CDR3 DNA reads TGTGCCAGCAGCCATCCTGGGACTTACAATGAGCAGTTCTTC. Its translation: CASSHPGTYNEQFF.

This clonotype was counted a few times. The V call is TRBV3-1, the J call TRBJ2-4; no reliable D call. This CDR3 is 15 amino acids long. Germline values: CDR1 LGHDT, CDR2 YNNKEL (reference sequence). V lost 1 base and J 8 bases, leaving 15 bases between the germline ends. CDR3 in DNA: TGTGCCAGCAGCCAAGTCATGACGGATTTAGACATTCAGTACTTC. Translated: CASSQVMTDLDIQYF.

There are many counts of this clonotype. The chain links TRBV20-1 to TRBJ2-3; D not resolved. The V end was cut by 6 bases, the J end by 0 bases, with 16 bases between. CDR1 and CDR2 from the germline V gene are DFQATT and SNEGSKA (reference sequence). The CDR3 spans 15 residues. The DNA of the CDR3 is TGCAGTGCGACCTCTGCGCAGTTGAGCACAGATACGCAGTATTTT. This encodes CSATSAQLSTDTQYF.

V gene TRBV4-2 combines with J gene TRBJ1-2; no clear D gene. The CDR3 spans 12 residues. Trimming took 3 bases from V and 7 from J, leaving 9 bases between them. Per the germline V gene, CDR1 is LGHNA and CDR2 is YNFKEQ. The CDR3: CASSHIRVGYTF. The DNA of the CDR3 is TGTGCCAGCAGCCATATAAGGGTTGGCTACACCTTC.